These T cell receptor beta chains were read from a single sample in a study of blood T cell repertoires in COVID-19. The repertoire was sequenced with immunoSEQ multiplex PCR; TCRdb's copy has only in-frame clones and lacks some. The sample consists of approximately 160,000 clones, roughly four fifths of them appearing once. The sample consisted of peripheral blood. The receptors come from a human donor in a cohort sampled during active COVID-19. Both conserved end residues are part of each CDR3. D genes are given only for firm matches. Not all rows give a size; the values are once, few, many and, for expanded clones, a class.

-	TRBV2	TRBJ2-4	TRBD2	CASSEAGTSEKLAKNIQYF	TGTGCCAGCAGTGAAGCGGGGACTAGCGAAAAACTAGCCAAAAACATTCAGTACTTC
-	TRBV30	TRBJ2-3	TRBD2	CAWSSTSGSTDTQYF	TGTGCCTGGAGCTCCACTAGCGGGAGCACAGATACGCAGTATTTT
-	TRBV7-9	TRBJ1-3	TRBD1	CASSLAGPQGAGNTIYF	TGTGCCAGCAGCTTAGCGGGGCCTCAGGGGGCTGGAAACACCATATATTTT
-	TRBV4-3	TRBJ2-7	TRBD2	CASSQATGTSIEQYF	TGCGCCAGCAGCCAAGCTACCGGGACTAGCATCGAGCAGTACTTC
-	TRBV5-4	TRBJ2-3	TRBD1	CASSTGDRGTDTQYF	TGTGCCAGCAGCACAGGGGACAGAGGCACAGATACGCAGTATTTT
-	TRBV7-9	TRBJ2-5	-	CASSLARGYQETQYF	TGTGCCAGCAGCTTAGCGCGAGGGTACCAAGAGACCCAGTACTTC
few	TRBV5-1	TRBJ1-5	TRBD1	CASRQTDREDQPQHF	TGCGCCAGCAGACAAACGGACAGGGAGGATCAGCCCCAGCATTTT
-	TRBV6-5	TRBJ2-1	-	CASSNLGLYNEQFF	TGTGCCAGCAGTAACCTGGGACTTTACAATGAGCAGTTCTTC
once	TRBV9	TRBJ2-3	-	CASSSFSDTQYF	TGTGCCAGCAGCTCTTTCTCAGATACGCAGTATTTT
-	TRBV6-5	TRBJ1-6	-	CASSYSEGGAGSPLHF	TGTGCCAGCAGTTACTCGGAAGGTGGCGCGGGTTCACCCCTCCACTTT
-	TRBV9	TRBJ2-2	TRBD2	CASSVGSGRPTGELFF	TGTGCCAGCAGCGTAGGTAGCGGGAGGCCCACCGGGGAGCTGTTTTTT
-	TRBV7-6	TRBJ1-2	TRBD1	CASSLAADRDRDGYTF	TGTGCCAGCAGCTTAGCAGCAGACCGGGACAGGGATGGCTACACCTTC
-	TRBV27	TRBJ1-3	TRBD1	CASSSLGQTGDTIYF	TGTGCCAGCAGTTCCCTGGGGCAGACAGGGGACACCATATATTTT
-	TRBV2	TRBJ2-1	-	CASRRDRSSYNEQFF	TGTGCCAGCAGGAGAGACAGAAGCTCCTACAATGAGCAGTTCTTC
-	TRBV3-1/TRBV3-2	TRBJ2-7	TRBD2	CASSQEGLAGGRSYEQYF	TGTGCCAGCAGCCAAGAGGGGTTAGCGGGAGGCCGCTCCTACGAGCAGTACTTC
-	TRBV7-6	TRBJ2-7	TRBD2	CASSLVAGGSYEQYF	TGTGCCAGCAGCTTAGTAGCGGGAGGTTCCTACGAGCAGTACTTC
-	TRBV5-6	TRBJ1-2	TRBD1	CASSSAGTGVLVVGYTF	TGTGCTAGCAGCTCTGCCGGGACAGGGGTATTGGTGGTGGGCTACACCTTC
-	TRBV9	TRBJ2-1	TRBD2	CASSPMRLAGYNEQFF	TGTGCCAGCAGCCCGATGAGACTAGCGGGGTACAATGAGCAGTTCTTC
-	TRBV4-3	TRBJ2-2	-	CASSPQPPGPDTGELFF	TGCGCCAGCAGCCCACAACCTCCAGGGCCGGACACCGGGGAGCTGTTTTTT
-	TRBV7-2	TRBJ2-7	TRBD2	CASSTSGGGEQYF	TGTGCCAGCAGCACTAGCGGGGGGGGCGAGCAGTACTTC
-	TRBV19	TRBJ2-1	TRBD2	CASSTRTSGSSYNEQFF	TGTGCCAGTAGTACCAGGACTAGCGGGAGCTCCTACAATGAGCAGTTCTTC
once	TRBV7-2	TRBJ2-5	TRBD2	CASSLGGGSVAQYF	TGTGCCAGCAGCTTAGGGGGAGGGTCAGTTGCCCAGTACTTC
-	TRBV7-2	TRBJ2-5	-	CASSLGWAQETQYF	TGTGCCAGCAGCTTGGGCTGGGCCCAAGAGACCCAGTACTTC
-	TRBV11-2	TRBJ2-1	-	CASSLDSLREYNEQFF	TGTGCCAGCAGCTTAGATTCGTTGAGAGAATACAATGAGCAGTTCTTC
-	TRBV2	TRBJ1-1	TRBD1	CASKDRDRDEAFF	TGTGCCAGCAAGGACCGGGACAGGGATGAAGCTTTCTTT
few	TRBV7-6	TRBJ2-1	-	CASSPGSTRSYNEQFF	TGTGCCAGCAGCCCCGGATCGACACGCTCCTACAATGAGCAGTTCTTC
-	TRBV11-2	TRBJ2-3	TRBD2	CASSTSGRITDTQYF	TGTGCCAGCAGTACTAGCGGGAGAATAACAGATACGCAGTATTTT
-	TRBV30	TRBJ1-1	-	CAWSVPPSNTEAFF	TGTGCCTGGAGTGTCCCCCCTTCGAACACTGAAGCTTTCTTT
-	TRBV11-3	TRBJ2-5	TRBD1	CASSLGAGTGGETQYF	TGTGCCAGCAGCTTAGGGGCCGGGACAGGTGGGGAGACCCAGTACTTC
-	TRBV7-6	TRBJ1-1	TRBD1	CASSKGQVGSTEAFF	TGTGCCAGCAGCAAAGGACAGGTCGGGAGCACTGAAGCTTTCTTT
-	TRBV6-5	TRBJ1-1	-	CASSGDTHQPEAFF	TGTGCCAGCAGCGGGGACACCCACCAGCCTGAAGCTTTCTTT
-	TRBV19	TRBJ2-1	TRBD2	CASTGTSGSRDNEQFF	TGTGCCAGCACCGGGACTAGCGGGAGTCGGGACAATGAGCAGTTCTTC
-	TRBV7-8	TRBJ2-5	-	CASSLADNQETQYF	TGTGCCAGCAGCTTAGCCGACAACCAAGAGACCCAGTACTTC
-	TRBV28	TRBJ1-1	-	CASTPARENTEAFF	TGTGCCAGCACCCCAGCCCGGGAGAACACTGAAGCTTTCTTT
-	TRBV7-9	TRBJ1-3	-	CASSYQGGGNTIYF	TGTGCCAGCAGCTATCAGGGTGGTGGAAACACCATATATTTT
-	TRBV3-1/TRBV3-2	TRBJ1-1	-	CASRPRYLYGEAFF	TGTGCCAGCAGACCGCGGTACCTTTACGGTGAAGCTTTCTTT
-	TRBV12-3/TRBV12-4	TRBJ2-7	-	CASSPAYEQYF	TGTGCCAGCAGTCCAGCCTACGAGCAGTACTTC
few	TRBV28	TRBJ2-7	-	CASSTGSYEQYF	TGTGCCAGCAGTACAGGGTCCTACGAGCAGTACTTC
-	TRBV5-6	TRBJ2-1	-	CASSPGEIEQFF	TGTGCCAGCAGCCCGGGGGAGATTGAGCAGTTCTTC
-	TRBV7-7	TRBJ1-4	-	CASSPGGSGSEKLFF	TGTGCCAGCAGCCCCGGGGGTTCCGGTAGTGAAAAACTGTTTTTT
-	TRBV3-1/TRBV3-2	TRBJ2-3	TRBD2	CASSLTSGRGTDTQYF	TGTGCCAGCAGCCTTACTAGCGGGAGGGGGACAGATACGCAGTATTTT
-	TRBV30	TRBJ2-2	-	CASLPGHENIGELFF	TGTGCCAGCCTACCGGGACACGAGAACATCGGGGAGCTGTTTTTT
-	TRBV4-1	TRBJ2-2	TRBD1	CASRARGGRGELFF	TGCGCCAGCAGAGCCAGAGGGGGCAGAGGGGAGCTGTTTTTT
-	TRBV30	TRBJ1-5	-	CACQGYSNQPQHF	TGTGCCTGCCAGGGGTATAGCAATCAGCCCCAGCATTTT
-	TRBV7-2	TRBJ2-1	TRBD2	CASSRTSGRANEQFF	TGTGCCAGCAGCAGAACTAGCGGGAGAGCCAATGAGCAGTTCTTC
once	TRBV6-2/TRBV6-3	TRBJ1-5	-	CASSVDRRGNQPQHF	TGTGCCAGCAGTGTCGACAGGCGGGGCAATCAGCCCCAGCATTTT
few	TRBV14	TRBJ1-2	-	CASSPDISEGGYTF	TGTGCCAGCAGCCCCGATATATCTGAGGGCGGCTACACCTTC
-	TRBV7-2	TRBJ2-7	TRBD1	CASSRTGVGNYEQYF	TGTGCCAGCAGCCGTACAGGGGTCGGGAACTACGAGCAGTACTTC
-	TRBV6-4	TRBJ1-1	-	CASSDSMRTRVNTEAFF	TGTGCCAGCAGTGACTCGATGCGAACCAGGGTGAACACTGAAGCTTTCTTT
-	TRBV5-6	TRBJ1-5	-	CASSLAPVSNQPQHF	TGTGCCAGCAGCTTGGCTCCGGTTAGCAATCAGCCCCAGCATTTT
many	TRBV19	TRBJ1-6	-	CASSRAPLHF	TGTGCCAGTAGTCGCGCACCCCTCCACTTT
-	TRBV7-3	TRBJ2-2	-	CASSRIAENTGELFF	TGTGCCAGCAGCCGGATAGCGGAGAACACCGGGGAGCTGTTTTTT
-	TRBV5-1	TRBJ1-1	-	CASKPRRTDPTEAFF	TGCGCCAGCAAGCCAAGGAGGACAGATCCCACTGAAGCTTTCTTT
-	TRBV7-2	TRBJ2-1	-	CASSLIAIYNEQFF	TGTGCCAGCAGCTTAATAGCCATTTACAATGAGCAGTTCTTC
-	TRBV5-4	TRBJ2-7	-	CASSLDIISYEQYF	TGTGCCAGCAGCTTGGATATAATCTCCTACGAGCAGTACTTC
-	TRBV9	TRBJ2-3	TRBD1	CASNNRGTSTDTQYF	TGTGCCAGCAATAACAGGGGAACTAGCACAGATACGCAGTATTTT
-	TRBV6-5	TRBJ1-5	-	CASSSPGAGQPQHF	TGTGCCAGCAGTTCACCAGGGGCCGGGCAGCCCCAGCATTTT